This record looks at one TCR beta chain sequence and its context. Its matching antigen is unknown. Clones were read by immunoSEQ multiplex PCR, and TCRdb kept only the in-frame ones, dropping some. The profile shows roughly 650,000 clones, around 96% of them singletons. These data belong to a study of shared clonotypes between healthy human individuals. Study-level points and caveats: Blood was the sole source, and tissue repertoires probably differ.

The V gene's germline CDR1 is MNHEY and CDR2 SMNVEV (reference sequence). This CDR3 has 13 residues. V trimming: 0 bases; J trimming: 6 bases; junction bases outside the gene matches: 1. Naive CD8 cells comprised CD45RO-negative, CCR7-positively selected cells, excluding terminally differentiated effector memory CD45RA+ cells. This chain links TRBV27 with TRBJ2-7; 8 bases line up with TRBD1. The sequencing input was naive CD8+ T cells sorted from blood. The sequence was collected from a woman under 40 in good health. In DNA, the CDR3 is TGTGCCAGCAGTTTATCGGACAGGGCCGAGCAGTACTTC. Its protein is CASSLSDRAEQYF.